Listed here is a single TCR beta chain. Germline trimming cut 3 bases from V and 8 bases from J; bases unmatched to any gene: 12. Germline-derived CDR1 and CDR2 are MNHNS and SASEGT. CDR3 size: 15 residues. The data derive from a study of blood T cell repertoires in COVID-19. TCRdb's copy holds only in-frame clones and misses some; the assay was immunoSEQ multiplex PCR. Counted here are 200,000 to 250,000 clones, roughly 79% occurring once; the ten biggest clones make up approximately 9%. Across 24 US areas, participants ranged in age from 18 to 89 years. The specimen sequenced was PBMCs or T cells enriched from blood (not recorded which). The rearrangement uses TRBV6-1 and TRBJ1-2; 7 positions agree with TRBD1. The sequence came from a woman aged 50 to 65 with acute COVID-19. Here the CDR3 reads CASSDSRTGRYGYTF. The CDR3 bases are TGTGCCAGCAGTGACAGTCGGACAGGTCGATACGGCTACACCTTC.